One T cell receptor (beta chain) is described in this entry. Its antigen is not identified. These data are taken from a study of Graves' ophthalmopathy and Graves' hyperthyroidism. Study information: Hyperthyroidism is called stable when no ophthalmopathy develops within 18 months of follow-up.

RNA transcripts yielded amplified TCR beta CDR3 regions. A first-round RT-PCR used HTBI primers, followed by a second-round multiplex PCR. Using its own MiXCR run on the multiplex PCR reads, TCRdb lists one record per CDR3 protein. The table records around 1,200,000 distinct CDR3 sequences, about 36% of them present only once. If patients had other autoimmune diseases, uncontrolled infections, pregnancy or lactation, they were excluded. The ends were cut back, 1 base at V and 8 bases at J, with 8 bases in the middle. The CDR3 has 13 amino acids. Study findings and constraints: Both a roughly 70% sensitivity and an approximately 72% specificity characterized the model's predictions of ophthalmopathy progression. Blood samples also showed most expanded thyroid clonotypes exceeding 0.001 frequency.

The source material was peripheral blood or thyroid tissue (not recorded which). This clonotype originated in an adult man with Graves' hyperthyroidism. V usage is TRBV12-3 or TRBV12-4 and J usage is TRBJ1-4; D remains ambiguous. The CDR3 reads CASSLGMREKLFF. The CDR3 DNA reads TGTGCCAGCAGTTTAGGGATGCGGGAAAAACTGTTTTTT.